Below are 12 T cell receptor beta chains sequenced from a single sample in a study of blood T cell repertoires in COVID-19. Assay: immunoSEQ multiplex PCR; the TCRdb copy retains only in-frame clones and omits some. The data contain 250,000 to 350,000 clones, 65% to 85% of them singletons. The sample was peripheral blood. These receptors were taken from a person aged 70 to 80 with COVID-19, enrolled during active disease.

The CDR3 DNA sequence: TGTGCCAGCACCAGGGGGGACTTACAAGAGACCCAGTACTTC. As protein: CASTRGDLQETQYF. The rearrangement joins TRBV11-2 to TRBJ2-5; TRBD1 might be the D (7 bases). CDR3 length equals 14 residues. Trimming cost V 7 bases and J 2 bases, with 14 bases left between them. Germline CDR1 and CDR2: SGHAT and FQNNGV.

The CDR3 loop is CASSLGRGPMRETQYF. As DNA, the CDR3 is TGTGCCAGCAGCTTAGGCAGGGGCCCAATGAGGGAGACCCAGTACTTC. This chain uses TRBV7-8 with TRBJ2-5, with D possibly matching TRBD1 (6 bases). The CDR3 length is 16 residues. Germline V CDR1 and CDR2: SGHVS, FQNEAQ. V was cut by 1 base and J by 5 bases, with 17 bases left in between.

With respect to this clone: Other DNA variants within this sample encode the same CDR3. This chain joins TRBV15 and TRBJ2-7; TRBD2 aligns across 7 bases. Per the germline V gene, CDR1 is LNHNV and CDR2 is YYDKDF (reference sequence). The CDR3 extends over 14 amino acids. The junction had 3 bases not matched to a gene; V was cut back by 1 base and J by 3 bases. The CDR3 nucleotides are TGTGCCACCAGCAGAGCGCGGGGGTTCTACGAGCAGTACTTC. Protein product: CATSRARGFYEQYF.

The chain uses TRBV28 and TRBJ1-5, with D uncertain. This CDR3 is 18 amino acids long. Germline loops: CDR1 MDHEN, CDR2 SYDVKM. V lost 6 bases and J 0 bases, leaving 21 bases between the germline ends. In DNA, the CDR3 is TGTGCCAGCAGGGATGCCGCGGGTCCCATCTCTAGCAATCAGCCCCAGCATTTT. This codes for CASRDAAGPISSNQPQHF. The entire variable domain, with the rest obtained from reference TRBV28 and TRBJ1-5, is as follows: DVKVTQSSRYLVKRTGEKVFLECVQDMDHENMFWYRQDPGLGLRLIYFSYDVKMKEKGDIPEGYSVSREKKERFSLILESASTNQTSMYLCASRDAAGPISSNQPQHFGDGTRLSIL.

This chain uses TRBV5-1 with TRBJ1-2; 8 bases agree with TRBD1. This CDR3 has 15 amino acids. CDR1 and CDR2 from the germline V gene are SGHRS and YFSETQ. J was trimmed by 7 bases and V by 1 base; bases with no gene match: 9. Here the CDR3 DNA reads TGCGCCAGCAGCTTGTCAGGGGGCGCGGCGGTTGGCTACACCTTC. Translating gives CASSLSGGAAVGYTF.

The chain employs TRBV11-2 and TRBJ2-5; maybe TRBD2 (5 bases). The germline V gene encodes CDR1 SGHAT and CDR2 FQNNGV. The CDR3 loop spans 15 amino acids. Between the trimmed V and J ends, which lost 5 bases and 5 bases, there was a span of 18 bases. The CDR3 DNA follows: TGTGCCAGCAGCCTACAAGGCGGACGCGGGGAGACCCAGTACTTC. Translated, it gives CASSLQGGRGETQYF.

The J gene is TRBJ1-5, the V gene TRBV7-9, with a weak D call TRBD1 (6 bases). The germline gives CDR1 SEHNR, CDR2 FQNEAQ (reference sequence). CDR3 size: 15 residues. The germline V and J ends were trimmed by 5 bases and 2 bases, with 13 bases remaining between them. CDR3 nucleotide sequence: TGTGCCAGCAGCCTAGGACAGCTGGGCAATCAGCCCCAGCATTTT. It encodes CASSLGQLGNQPQHF.

V gene TRBV19 combines with J gene TRBJ2-2; the D gene is possibly TRBD2 (6 bases). With 7 bases removed from V and 1 base from J, the gap between germline ends came to 19 bases. The CDR3 covers 17 residues. The germline CDR1 and CDR2 sequences are LNHDA and SQIVND (reference sequence). As DNA, the CDR3 is TGTGCCAGTACCCAACCGGGAGTACAGTGGAACACCGGGGAGCTGTTTTTT. Its protein is CASTQPGVQWNTGELFF.

The chain employs TRBV30 and TRBJ1-1; no clear D. Germline V lookup: CDR1 GTSNPN, CDR2 SVGIG (reference sequence). The V end lost 1 base, the J end lost 4 bases, and 4 bases lay between the germline ends. The CDR3 sequence is 11 residues long. In DNA, the CDR3 is TGTGCCTGGAGTGGGAGCACTGAAGCTTTCTTT. Protein product: CAWSGSTEAFF.

The V call is TRBV3-1 (or the pseudogene TRBV3-2), the J call TRBJ1-4; 8 bases line up with TRBD1. CDR1 and CDR2 (germline): LGHDT, YNNKEL (reference sequence). The CDR3 extends over 16 amino acids. V dropped 0 bases and J dropped 4; count of bases not matched to a gene: 4. The CDR3 here is CASSQDGTGVNEKLFF. The CDR3, as DNA: TGTGCCAGCAGCCAAGATGGGACAGGAGTTAATGAAAAACTGTTTTTT.

The chain carries TRBV19 and TRBJ1-4, with D perhaps TRBD1 (6 bases). Trimming pared 9 bases from V and 5 bases from J, leaving 13 bases between. This CDR3 region has 13 residues. The V gene's germline CDR1 is LNHDA and CDR2 SQIVND (reference sequence). The CDR3 sequence is CASGGQINEKLFF. CDR3 DNA sequence: TGTGCCAGCGGTGGACAGATAAATGAAAAACTGTTTTTT.

The rearrangement joins TRBV7-6 to TRBJ2-5, with 15 bases fitting TRBD2. Trimming cost V 5 bases and J 5 bases; bases outside gene matches: 6. The CDR3 totals 16 residues. Looked up from germline, CDR1 is SGHVS and CDR2 is FNYEAQ. The CDR3 sequence is CASSPRTSGGGETQYF. The CDR3 DNA sequence: TGTGCCAGCAGCCCCCGGACTAGCGGGGGGGGTGAGACCCAGTACTTC.